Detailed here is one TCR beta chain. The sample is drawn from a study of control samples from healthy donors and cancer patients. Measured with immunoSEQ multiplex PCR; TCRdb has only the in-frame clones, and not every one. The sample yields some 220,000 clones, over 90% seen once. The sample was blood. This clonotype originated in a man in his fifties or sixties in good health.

CDR3 bases: TGTGCCAGCGGGACTAGCCTGGAGACCCAGTACTTC. As protein: CASGTSLETQYF. V and J are TRBV19 and TRBJ2-5, with 9 nucleotides matching TRBD2. In germline, CDR1 is LNHDA, CDR2 SQIVND (reference sequence). This CDR3 region has 12 residues. J gave up 5 bases and V 9 bases, and 4 bases lay outside the gene matches.